The rows below give T cell receptor beta chains drawn from one sample of a study of cytomegalovirus exposure and HLA in healthy donors. Sequencing used immunoSEQ multiplex PCR; TCRdb keeps in-frame clones, though not all of them. The sample includes 100,000 to 150,000 clones, more than 75% of them seen just once. The sequencing input was PBMCs. Receptors originate from a young man in good health and CMV-seropositive. Both conserved end residues are part of each CDR3. A D gene is named only where the DNA matches it firmly. For some rows the clone size is stated as once, few or many, or as a class when expanded; others skip it.

j_call clone_size d_call v_call cdr3_nt cdr3_aa
TRBJ1-3 . . TRBV30 TGTGCCTGGAGTGTTTCGGGGGTCCCCGGAAACACCATATATTTT CAWSVSGVPGNTIYF
TRBJ2-7 . TRBD2 TRBV4-1 TGCGCCAGCAGCCGGGGACTATCTAAAGACCCCTACGAGCAGTACTTC CASSRGLSKDPYEQYF
TRBJ2-7 . TRBD1 TRBV6-5 TGTGCCAGCAGCTTCGACAGGGCCACCTACGAGCAGTACTTC CASSFDRATYEQYF
TRBJ2-1 once TRBD2 TRBV7-3 TGTGCCAGCAGCCCGAGGGGCTATCTAGCGGGAGAGCACAATGAGCAGTTCTTC CASSPRGYLAGEHNEQFF
TRBJ1-4 . TRBD1 TRBV6-1 TGTGCCAGCAGTGGTCGGGACAGCCTAAATGAAAAACTGTTTTTT CASSGRDSLNEKLFF
TRBJ2-1 . TRBD2 TRBV9 TGTGCCAGCAGCGGGCGGCGGGGGGGACTAGCGGGTTACAATGAGCAGTTCTTC CASSGRRGGLAGYNEQFF
TRBJ2-2 . TRBD2 TRBV6-4 TGTGCCAGCAAGACTAGCGTGGGCCCCGGGGAGCTGTTTTTT CASKTSVGPGELFF
TRBJ2-1 . TRBD2 TRBV10-3 TGTGCCATCAGTGAGTCGATGGCGGGAGGCTACAATGAGCAGTTCTTC CAISESMAGGYNEQFF
TRBJ2-5 few TRBD2 TRBV4-1 TGCGCCAGCAGCCAAGGGCCTATCTATTCCAGCGGGAGATACGCGACCCAGTACTTC CASSQGPIYSSGRYATQYF
TRBJ1-2 once . TRBV27 TGTGCCAGCAGTCCCCGCGCAGGTAGGATGGATGGCTACACCTTC CASSPRAGRMDGYTF
TRBJ2-1 . TRBD2 TRBV9 TGTGCCAGCAGCGTGAGCAGTGCTAGCGGACCACCCTACAATGAGCAGTTCTTC CASSVSSASGPPYNEQFF
TRBJ2-7 . . TRBV7-3 TGTGCCAGCAGCCCCTCCGCGAGTAGAGCCCGCGAGCAGTACTTC CASSPSASRAREQYF
TRBJ1-2 . TRBD1 TRBV6-5 TGTGCCAGCAGTTCCCCGGGACAGGGTGGGGGCTATGGCTACACCTTC CASSSPGQGGGYGYTF
TRBJ1-1 . TRBD1 TRBV4-3 TGCGCCAGCAGCCAAGATCGGCGAGGGGGCCCCCTTGAAGCTTTCTTT CASSQDRRGGPLEAFF
TRBJ1-2 few TRBD1 TRBV6-6 TGTGCCAGCAGCACCGGGACAGGTGGGCAGGGAGATGGCTACACCTTC CASSTGTGGQGDGYTF